One sample yielded the 13 T cell receptor beta chains listed below, sequenced in a study of blood T cells in healthy people across ages. Through a sample-barcoded 5' primer and a J-beta primer mix, a second PCR was run for roughly 6 to 12 cycles. TCRdb reprocessed the 5' RACE reads with MiXCR, giving one entry per CDR3 protein. This sample yields roughly 1.7 million distinct CDR3 sequences, of which 30% to 40% are seen a single time; around 10% belongs to the top ten. The material sequenced was blood. Source of these receptors: a woman in her 30s in good health.

This chain joins TRBV7-9 and TRBJ1-2; no clear D. The CDR3 contains 15 residues. The germline V and J ends were trimmed by 7 bases and 4 bases, with 19 bases remaining between them. The germline gives CDR1 SEHNR, CDR2 FQNEAQ (reference sequence). The CDR3 bases are TGTGCCAGCACCCGCACGGTTGATGAGTTCTATGGCTACACCTTC. It translates to CASTRTVDEFYGYTF.

Only a few counts were recorded for this clonotype. The rearrangement uses TRBV4-1 and TRBJ1-1; weak D call: TRBD1 (5 bases). Germline V gives CDR1 MGHRA, CDR2 YSYEKL. V was pared by 0 bases and J by 4 bases, with 15 bases between. This CDR3 spans 16 amino acids. CDR3 sequence reads: CASSQDGGGRITEAFF. CDR3 sequence (DNA): TGCGCCAGCAGCCAAGACGGGGGAGGGAGAATCACTGAAGCTTTCTTT.

V is TRBV20-1 and J is TRBJ1-6; TRBD1 might be the D (6 bases). Per germline, CDR1 DFQATT and CDR2 SNEGSKA (reference sequence). Trimming stripped 0 bases from V and 7 bases from J, with 13 bases between. The CDR3 is 15 amino acids. CDR3 residues: CSARESGGSNSPLHF. The CDR3 coding sequence is TGCAGTGCTAGAGAATCCGGGGGCTCAAATTCACCCCTCCACTTT.

The chain joins TRBV5-5 to TRBJ1-4; 7 nucleotides align to TRBD1. This CDR3 region has 16 residues. Germline lookup yields CDR1 SGHKS and CDR2 YYEKEE (reference sequence). The trim removed 6 bases at V and 6 bases at J, leaving 14 bases unmatched. The CDR3 reads CASTLLEGQGDEKLFF. In DNA, the CDR3 is TGTGCCAGCACCCTTTTGGAGGGCCAGGGGGATGAAAAACTGTTTTTT. Using reference TRBV5-5 and TRBJ1-4 for the parts outside the CDR3, the full variable domain is DAGVTQSPTHLIKTRGQQVTLRCSPISGHKSVSWYQQVLGQGPQFIFQYYEKEERGRGNFPDRFSARQFPNYSSELNVNALLLGDSALYLCASTLLEGQGDEKLFFGSGTQLSVL.

This clonotype appeared a few times. This chain uses TRBV13 with TRBJ2-1; 8 bases align to TRBD2. Germline CDR1 reads PRHDT; CDR2 reads FYEKMQ (reference sequence). The CDR3 contains 16 residues. V shed 0 bases and J 7 bases; nucleotides not matched to a gene: 8. The CDR3 is CASSLGGAGGSNEQFF. Here the CDR3 DNA reads TGTGCCAGCAGCTTAGGCGGCGCGGGAGGAAGTAATGAGCAGTTCTTC.

This clonotype came up once. J is TRBJ1-1 and V is TRBV3-1; no clear D. Germline V gives CDR1 LGHDT, CDR2 YNNKEL (reference sequence). The V and J ends lost 4 bases and 1 base respectively, with 7 bases between them. This CDR3 comprises 13 residues. The CDR3 region has the DNA TGTGCCAGCAGCCGGTACCAGAACACTGAAGCTTTCTTT. Translating it yields CASSRYQNTEAFF.

This clonotype appeared a few times. The chain couples TRBV7-6 to TRBJ2-3; D unclear. This CDR3 region has 14 residues. V dropped 3 bases and J dropped 3 bases, with 10 bases sitting between them. Germline V gives CDR1 SGHVS, CDR2 FNYEAQ. As DNA, the CDR3 is TGTGCCAGCAGCTTGTTAATCAGTACAGATACGCAGTATTTT. The encoded protein is CASSLLISTDTQYF.

CDR3 amino acids: CASSSQGHRAETQYF. The CDR3 nucleotides read TGTGCCAGCAGTTCCCAGGGCCACAGGGCAGAGACCCAGTACTTC. The genes are TRBV27 and TRBJ2-5; D is perhaps TRBD1 (6 bases). The germline V gene has CDR1 MNHEY and CDR2 SMNVEV (reference sequence). The V gene lost 4 bases and the J gene lost 4 bases, with 16 bases spanning the gap. The CDR3 contains 15 residues.

Turning to this clonotype: Given a much more abundant clone one base away, this may be a read error. The rearrangement uses TRBV4-1 and TRBJ2-3, with D maybe TRBD2 (5 bases). Germline values: CDR1 MGHRA, CDR2 YSYEKL. This CDR3 is 17 amino acids long. The CDR3 DNA is TGCGCCGGCAGCCAAGAAGGATCCGAAGCCCTAGCCGGTACGCAGTATTTT. This encodes CAGSQEGSEALAGTQYF.

The chain uses TRBV9 and TRBJ1-1, with D hard to call. Germline CDR1 is SGDLS and CDR2 is YYNGEE. This CDR3 is 15 amino acids long. The V and J ends lost 0 bases and 4 bases respectively, with 13 bases between them. CDR3 amino acids: CASSVVQGAITEAFF. The CDR3 nucleotides read TGTGCCAGCAGCGTAGTCCAAGGAGCTATCACTGAAGCTTTCTTT.

V and J are TRBV28 and TRBJ2-7; 10 bases fit TRBD1. The CDR3 runs to 14 residues. V was pared by 6 bases and J by 5 bases, with 7 bases of the junction left unmatched. Germline-derived CDR1 and CDR2 are MDHEN and SYDVKM. CDR3 DNA sequence: TGTGCCAGCAGATCCGGACAGGGGGTCAACGAGCAGTACTTC. This encodes CASRSGQGVNEQYF.

The chain uses TRBV6-6 and TRBJ2-2; maybe TRBD1 (6 bases). The germline gives CDR1 MNHNY, CDR2 SVGAGI (reference sequence). The germline V and J ends were trimmed by 4 bases and 8 bases, with 11 bases remaining between them. The CDR3 covers 13 residues. CDR3 sequence (DNA): TGTGCCAGCAGTTGGGGGCCTCGGGGGGAGCTGTTTTTT. This codes for CASSWGPRGELFF.

In this sample, this clonotype turned up a few times. This rearrangement joins TRBV29-1 to TRBJ1-5; TRBD1 matches at 8 bases. The CDR3 is 14 residues long. Germline CDR1 is SQVTM and CDR2 is ANQGSEA. The J segment lost 6 bases and the V segment lost 6 bases, leaving 10 bases of the junction unmatched. CDR3 protein: CSVGPQGVGQPQHF. In nucleotides, the CDR3 is TGCAGCGTGGGTCCACAGGGGGTCGGTCAGCCCCAGCATTTT.